The clone carrying this TCR beta chain has only a few counts. As yet, its antigen is unknown. 5'RACE primed from the constant segment yielded TCR alpha and TCR beta cDNA libraries bearing sample barcodes and UMIs. Each CDR3 protein gets one entry after TCRdb re-called the 5' RACE reads with MiXCR. The table has 360,000 or so distinct CDR3 sequences, 25% to 30% seen once. The data belong to a study of T-cell memory formation after mild COVID-19. General study findings and limits: Researchers found some responding clones in pre-infection memory, a sign that cross-reactive memory joined. Clones contracting across day 15 to 85 had a balanced CD4/CD8 profile; later expanding clones leaned CD4+.

This CDR3 spans 20 amino acids. After removal of 3 bases from V and 3 bases from J, the junction contained 20 bases not matched to a gene. Looked up from germline, CDR1 is LGHDT and CDR2 is YNNKEL (reference sequence). Sequences were obtained from PBMCs or a T cell subset sorted from them (not recorded which). This sequence originates from an adult woman who had mild COVID-19 (a few samples of this study predate the infection). Cell type and time point are not known. V gene TRBV3-1 combines with J gene TRBJ2-1, with 7 bases lining up with TRBD2. The CDR3 region is CASSQEARSKSGAVYNEQFF. The CDR3 DNA sequence: TGTGCCAGCAGCCAGGAAGCAAGGAGTAAGAGCGGGGCCGTCTACAATGAGCAGTTCTTC.